This TCR beta chain is drawn from a study of T-cell memory formation after mild COVID-19. Across the whole study: The study found TCR clusters largely donor specific. Study-level points and caveats: Pre-infection memory showed some responding clones, and this suggested that cross-reactive memory joined.

This clonotype has more than one count but fewer than ten. Antigen: not known. TCRdb reanalysed the 5' RACE reads using MiXCR and keeps one entry per CDR3 protein. The sample gives 150,000 to 200,000 distinct CDR3 sequences, around 10% of which show up once; less than 4% is in the top ten. CDR3 size: 14 residues. The V gene lost 0 bases and the J gene lost 4 bases, with 7 bases spanning the gap. Per the germline V gene, CDR1 is MNHEY and CDR2 is SVGAGI. The sequencing sample was made of PBMCs or a T cell subset sorted from them (not recorded which). The clonotype was recovered from a man between 18 and 29 years old who had mild COVID-19 (a few samples of this study predate the infection). Cell type and time point are not known. J is TRBJ1-5 and V is TRBV6-5; D remains ambiguous. This chain's CDR3 is CASSYSKGNQPQHF. The CDR3 DNA reads as TGTGCCAGCAGTTACTCGAAAGGGAATCAGCCCCAGCATTTT.